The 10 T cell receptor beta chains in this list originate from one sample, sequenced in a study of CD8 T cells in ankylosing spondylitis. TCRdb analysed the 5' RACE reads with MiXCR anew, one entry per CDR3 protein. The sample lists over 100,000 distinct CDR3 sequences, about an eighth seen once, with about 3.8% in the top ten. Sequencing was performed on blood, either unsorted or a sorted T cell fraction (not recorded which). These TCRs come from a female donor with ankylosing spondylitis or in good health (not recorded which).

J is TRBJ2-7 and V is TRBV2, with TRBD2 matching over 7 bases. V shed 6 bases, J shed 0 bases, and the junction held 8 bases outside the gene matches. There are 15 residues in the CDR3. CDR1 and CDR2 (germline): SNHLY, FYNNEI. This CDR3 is CASRPSTGGSYEQYF. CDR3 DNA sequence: TGTGCCAGCAGACCTTCGACGGGAGGCTCCTACGAGCAGTACTTC.

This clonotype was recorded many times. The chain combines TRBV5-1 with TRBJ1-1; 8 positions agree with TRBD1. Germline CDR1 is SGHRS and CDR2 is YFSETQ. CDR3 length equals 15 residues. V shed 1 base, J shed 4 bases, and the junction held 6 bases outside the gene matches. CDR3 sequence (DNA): TGCGCCAGCAGCTTGATAACAGGGGGTGGCACTGAAGCTTTCTTT. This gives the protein CASSLITGGGTEAFF.

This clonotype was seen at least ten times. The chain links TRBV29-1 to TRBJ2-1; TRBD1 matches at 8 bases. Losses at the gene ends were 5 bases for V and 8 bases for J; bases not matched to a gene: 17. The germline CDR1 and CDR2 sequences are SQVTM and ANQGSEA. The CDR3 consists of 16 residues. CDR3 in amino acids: CSVQRTGSPPFHEQFF. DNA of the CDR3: TGCAGCGTTCAAAGGACAGGGAGCCCCCCCTTTCATGAGCAGTTCTTC.

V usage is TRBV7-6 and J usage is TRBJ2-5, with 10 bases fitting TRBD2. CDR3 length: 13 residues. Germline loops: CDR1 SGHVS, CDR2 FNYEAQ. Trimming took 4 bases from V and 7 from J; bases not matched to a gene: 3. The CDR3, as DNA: TGTGCCAGCAGCTCTAGCGGGAGCGGGACCCAGTACTTC. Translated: CASSSSGSGTQYF.

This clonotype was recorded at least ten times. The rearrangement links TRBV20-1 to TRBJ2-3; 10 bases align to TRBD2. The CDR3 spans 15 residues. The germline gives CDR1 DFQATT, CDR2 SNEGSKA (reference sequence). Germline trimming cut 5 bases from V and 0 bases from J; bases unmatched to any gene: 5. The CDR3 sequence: CSAVAGGTSTDTQYF. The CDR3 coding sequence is TGCAGTGCTGTAGCGGGGGGAACTAGCACAGATACGCAGTATTTT.

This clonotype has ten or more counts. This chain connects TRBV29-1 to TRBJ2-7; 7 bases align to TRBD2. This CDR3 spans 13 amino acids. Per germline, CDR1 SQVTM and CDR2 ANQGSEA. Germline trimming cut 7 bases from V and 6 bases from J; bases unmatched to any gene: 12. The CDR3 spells CSGAISGRAEQYF. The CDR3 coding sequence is TGCAGCGGGGCTATTTCTGGGAGGGCCGAGCAGTACTTC.

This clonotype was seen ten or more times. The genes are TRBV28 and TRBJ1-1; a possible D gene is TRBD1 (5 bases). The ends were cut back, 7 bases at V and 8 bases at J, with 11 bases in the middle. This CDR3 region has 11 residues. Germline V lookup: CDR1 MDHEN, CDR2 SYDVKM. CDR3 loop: CASTRWGEAFF. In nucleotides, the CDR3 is TGTGCCAGCACCCGGTGGGGGGAAGCTTTCTTT.

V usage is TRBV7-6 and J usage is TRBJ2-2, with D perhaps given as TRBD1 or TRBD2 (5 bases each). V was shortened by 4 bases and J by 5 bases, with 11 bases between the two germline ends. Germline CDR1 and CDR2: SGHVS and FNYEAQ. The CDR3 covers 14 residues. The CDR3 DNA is TGTGCCAGCAGCTCGGGACCAGTAACCGGGGAGCTGTTTTTT. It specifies CASSSGPVTGELFF. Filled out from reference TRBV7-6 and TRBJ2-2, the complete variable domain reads GAGVSQSPRYKVTKRGQDVALRCDPISGHVSLYWYRQALGQGPEFLTYFNYEAQQDKSGLPNDRFSAERPEGSISTLTIQRTEQRDSAMYRCASSSGPVTGELFFGEGSRLTVL.

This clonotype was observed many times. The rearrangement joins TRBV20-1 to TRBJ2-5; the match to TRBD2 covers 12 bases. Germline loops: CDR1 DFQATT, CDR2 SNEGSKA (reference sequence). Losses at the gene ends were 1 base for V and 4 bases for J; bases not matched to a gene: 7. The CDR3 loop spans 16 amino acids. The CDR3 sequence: CSARGAGLAGTETQYF. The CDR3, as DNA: TGCAGTGCTAGAGGGGCTGGACTAGCGGGAACAGAGACCCAGTACTTC.

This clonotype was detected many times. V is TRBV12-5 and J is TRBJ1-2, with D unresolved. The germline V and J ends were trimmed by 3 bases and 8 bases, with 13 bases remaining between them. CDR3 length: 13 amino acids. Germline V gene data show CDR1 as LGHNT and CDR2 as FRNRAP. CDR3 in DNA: TGTGCTAGTGGTTTATCAGAGAGATACGGCTACACCTTC. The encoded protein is CASGLSERYGYTF.